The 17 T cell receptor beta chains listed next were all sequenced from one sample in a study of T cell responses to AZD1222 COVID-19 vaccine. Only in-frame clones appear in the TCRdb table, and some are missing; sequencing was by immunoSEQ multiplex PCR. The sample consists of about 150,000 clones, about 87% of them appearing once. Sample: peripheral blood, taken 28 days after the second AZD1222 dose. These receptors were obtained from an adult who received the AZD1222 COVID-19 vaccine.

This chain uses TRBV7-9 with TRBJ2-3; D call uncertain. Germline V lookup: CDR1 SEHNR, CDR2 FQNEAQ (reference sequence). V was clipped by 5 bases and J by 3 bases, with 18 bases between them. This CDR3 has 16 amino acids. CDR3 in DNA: TGTGCCAGCAGCCTGGTGTCTACATCTCCGACAGATACGCAGTATTTT. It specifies CASSLVSTSPTDTQYF.

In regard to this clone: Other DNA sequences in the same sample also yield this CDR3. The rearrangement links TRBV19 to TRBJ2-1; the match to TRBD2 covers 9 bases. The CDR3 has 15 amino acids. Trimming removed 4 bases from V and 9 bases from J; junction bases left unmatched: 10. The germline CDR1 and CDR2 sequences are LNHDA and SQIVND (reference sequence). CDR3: CASSTVGGRGGEQFF. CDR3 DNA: TGTGCCAGTAGTACCGTCGGCGGGAGGGGGGGTGAGCAGTTCTTC. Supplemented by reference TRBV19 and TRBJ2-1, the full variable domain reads DGGITQSPKYLFRKEGQNVTLSCEQNLNHDAMYWYRQDPGQGLRLIYYSQIVNDFQKGDIAEGYSVSREKKESFPLTVTSAQKNPTAFYLCASSTVGGRGGEQFFGPGTRLTVL.

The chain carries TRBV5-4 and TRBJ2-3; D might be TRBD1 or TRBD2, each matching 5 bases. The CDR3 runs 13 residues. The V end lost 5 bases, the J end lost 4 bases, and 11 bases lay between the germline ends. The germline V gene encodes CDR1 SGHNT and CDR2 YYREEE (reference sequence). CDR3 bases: TGTGCCAGCAGGAAGGGGAGCGCAGATACGCAGTATTTT. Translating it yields CASRKGSADTQYF.

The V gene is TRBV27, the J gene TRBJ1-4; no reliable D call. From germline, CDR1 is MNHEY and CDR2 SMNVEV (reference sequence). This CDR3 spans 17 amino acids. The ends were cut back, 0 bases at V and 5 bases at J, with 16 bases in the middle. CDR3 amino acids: CASSLSFFSNPNEKLFF. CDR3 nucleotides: TGTGCCAGCAGTTTATCGTTTTTCAGTAACCCGAATGAAAAACTGTTTTTT.

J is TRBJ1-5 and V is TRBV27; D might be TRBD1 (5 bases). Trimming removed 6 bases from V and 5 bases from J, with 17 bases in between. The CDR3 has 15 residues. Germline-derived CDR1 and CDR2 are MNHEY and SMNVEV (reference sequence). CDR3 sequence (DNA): TGTGCCAGCAGCCTCAGGGCCTTGGGCGATCAGCCCCAGCATTTT. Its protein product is CASSLRALGDQPQHF.

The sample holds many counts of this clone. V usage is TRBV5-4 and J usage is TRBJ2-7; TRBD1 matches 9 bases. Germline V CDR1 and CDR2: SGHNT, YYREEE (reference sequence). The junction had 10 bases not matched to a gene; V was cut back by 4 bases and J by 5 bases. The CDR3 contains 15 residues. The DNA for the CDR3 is TGTGCCAGCAGCATTCCGGGACAGGGATTCCACGAGCAGTACTTC. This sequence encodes CASSIPGQGFHEQYF. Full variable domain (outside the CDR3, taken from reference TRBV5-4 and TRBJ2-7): ETGVTQSPTHLIKTRGQQVTLRCSSQSGHNTVSWYQQALGQGPQFIFQYYREEENGRGNFPPRFSGLQFPNYSSELNVNALELDDSALYLCASSIPGQGFHEQYFGPGTRLTVT.

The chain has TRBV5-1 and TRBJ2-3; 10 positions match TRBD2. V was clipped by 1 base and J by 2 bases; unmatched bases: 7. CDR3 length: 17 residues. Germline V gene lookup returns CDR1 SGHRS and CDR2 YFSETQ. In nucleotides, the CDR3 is TGCGCCAGCAGCTTGCTCTCCGGGACTAGCGTCACAGATACGCAGTATTTT. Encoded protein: CASSLLSGTSVTDTQYF.

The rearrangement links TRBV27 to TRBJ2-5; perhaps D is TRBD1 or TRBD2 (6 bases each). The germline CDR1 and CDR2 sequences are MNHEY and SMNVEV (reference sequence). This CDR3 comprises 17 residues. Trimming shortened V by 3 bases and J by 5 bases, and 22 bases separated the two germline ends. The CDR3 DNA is TGTGCCAGCAGTTTGAGCGGTTGGGGGGCTGGCCGGGAGACCCAGTACTTC. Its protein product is CASSLSGWGAGRETQYF.

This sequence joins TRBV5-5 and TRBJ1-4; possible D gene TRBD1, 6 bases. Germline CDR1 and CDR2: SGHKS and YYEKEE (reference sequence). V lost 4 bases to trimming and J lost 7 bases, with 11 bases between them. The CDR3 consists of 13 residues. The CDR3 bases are TGTGCCAGCAGCCTCGGGACATTTGAAAAACTGTTTTTT. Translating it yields CASSLGTFEKLFF.

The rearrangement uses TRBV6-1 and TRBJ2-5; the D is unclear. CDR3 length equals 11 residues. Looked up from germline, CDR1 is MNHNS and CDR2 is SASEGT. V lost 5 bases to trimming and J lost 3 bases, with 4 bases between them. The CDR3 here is CASSFKETQYF. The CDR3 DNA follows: TGTGCCAGCAGTTTCAAAGAGACCCAGTACTTC.

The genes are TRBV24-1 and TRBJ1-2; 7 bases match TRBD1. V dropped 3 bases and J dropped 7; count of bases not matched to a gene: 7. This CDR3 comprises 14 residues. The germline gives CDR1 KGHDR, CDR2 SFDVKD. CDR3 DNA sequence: TGTGCCACCAGTGATCTTAGGACAGGAATTGGCTACACCTTC. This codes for CATSDLRTGIGYTF.

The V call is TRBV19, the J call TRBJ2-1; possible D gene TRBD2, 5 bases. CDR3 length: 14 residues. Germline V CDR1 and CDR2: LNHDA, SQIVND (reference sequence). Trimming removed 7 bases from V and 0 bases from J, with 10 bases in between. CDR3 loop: CASKRADSYNEQFF. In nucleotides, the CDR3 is TGTGCCAGTAAAAGAGCGGACTCCTACAATGAGCAGTTCTTC.

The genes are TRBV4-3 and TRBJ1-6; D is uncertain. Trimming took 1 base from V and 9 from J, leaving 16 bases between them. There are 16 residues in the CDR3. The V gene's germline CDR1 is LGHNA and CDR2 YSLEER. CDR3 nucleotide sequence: TGCGCCAGCAGCCAAGTAGTCCAGGCGGCCCTTTCACCCCTCCACTTT. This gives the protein CASSQVVQAALSPLHF.

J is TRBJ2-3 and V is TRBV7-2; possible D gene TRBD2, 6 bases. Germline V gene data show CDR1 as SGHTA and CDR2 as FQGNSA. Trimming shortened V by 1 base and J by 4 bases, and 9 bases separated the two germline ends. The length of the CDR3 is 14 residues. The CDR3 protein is CASSLGGGADTQYF. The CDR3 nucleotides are TGTGCCAGCAGCTTAGGGGGAGGAGCAGATACGCAGTATTTT.

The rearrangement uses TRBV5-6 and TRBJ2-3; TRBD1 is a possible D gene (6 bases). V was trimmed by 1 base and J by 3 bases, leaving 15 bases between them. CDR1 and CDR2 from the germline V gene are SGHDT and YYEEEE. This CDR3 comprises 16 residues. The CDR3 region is CASSLYLRQATDTQYF. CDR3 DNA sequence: TGTGCCAGCAGCTTGTACCTGAGACAGGCGACAGATACGCAGTATTTT.

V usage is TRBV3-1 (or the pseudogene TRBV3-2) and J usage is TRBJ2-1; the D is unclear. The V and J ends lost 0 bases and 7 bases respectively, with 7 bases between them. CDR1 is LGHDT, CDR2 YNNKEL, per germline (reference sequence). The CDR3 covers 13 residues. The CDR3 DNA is TGTGCCAGCAGCCAAGACCCTGAGAATGAGCAGTTCTTC. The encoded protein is CASSQDPENEQFF.

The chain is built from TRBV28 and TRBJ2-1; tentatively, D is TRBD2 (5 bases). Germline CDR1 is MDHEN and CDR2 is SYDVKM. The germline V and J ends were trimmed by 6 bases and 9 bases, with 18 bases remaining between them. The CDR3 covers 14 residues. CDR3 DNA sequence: TGTGCCAGCAGAGAGCCTCGTAAGGAGGCTGAGCAGTTCTTC. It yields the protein CASREPRKEAEQFF.